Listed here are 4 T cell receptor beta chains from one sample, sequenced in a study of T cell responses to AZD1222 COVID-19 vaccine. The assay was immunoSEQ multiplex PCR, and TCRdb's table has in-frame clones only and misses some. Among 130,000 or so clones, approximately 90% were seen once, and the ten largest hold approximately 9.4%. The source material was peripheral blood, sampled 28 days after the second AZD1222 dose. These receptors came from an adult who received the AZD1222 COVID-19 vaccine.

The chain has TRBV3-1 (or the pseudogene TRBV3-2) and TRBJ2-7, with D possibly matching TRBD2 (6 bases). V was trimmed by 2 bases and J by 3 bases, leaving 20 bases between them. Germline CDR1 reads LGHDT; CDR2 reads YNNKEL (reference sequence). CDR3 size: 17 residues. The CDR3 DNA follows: TGTGCCAGCAGCCAAAATCTGGGGGGACCCCAGGGCTACGAGCAGTACTTC. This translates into CASSQNLGGPQGYEQYF.

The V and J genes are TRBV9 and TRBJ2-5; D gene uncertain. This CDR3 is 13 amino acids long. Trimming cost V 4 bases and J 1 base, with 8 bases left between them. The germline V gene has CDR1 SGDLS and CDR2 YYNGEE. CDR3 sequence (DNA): TGTGCCAGCAGCCAAGGGCCCCAAGAGACCCAGTACTTC. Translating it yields CASSQGPQETQYF.

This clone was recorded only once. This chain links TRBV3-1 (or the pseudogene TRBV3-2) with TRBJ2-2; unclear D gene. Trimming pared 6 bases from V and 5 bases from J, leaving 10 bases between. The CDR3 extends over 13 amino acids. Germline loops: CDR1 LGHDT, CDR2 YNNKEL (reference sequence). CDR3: CASSPPATGELFF. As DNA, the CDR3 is TGTGCCAGCAGTCCTCCCGCGACCGGGGAGCTGTTTTTT.

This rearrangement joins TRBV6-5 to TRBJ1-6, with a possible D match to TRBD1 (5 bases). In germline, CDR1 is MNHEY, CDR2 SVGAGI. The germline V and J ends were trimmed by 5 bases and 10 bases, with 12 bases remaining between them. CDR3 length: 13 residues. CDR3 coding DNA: TGTGCCAGCAGTCGGGGACGGGAATCACCCCTCCACTTT. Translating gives CASSRGRESPLHF.